The 31 T cell receptor beta chains reported below all come from one sample, sequenced in a study of OX40 agonist ivuxolimab in advanced cancers. The protocol was immunoSEQ multiplex PCR, while the TCRdb copy is restricted to in-frame clones and leaves out a portion. This sample has 42,000 or so clones, with 86% found just once. The sample in question was CD4+ or CD8+ T cells sorted from blood, obtained in a trial of the OX40 agonist ivuxolimab. Receptor source: an adult with an advanced solid tumor such as melanoma, head and neck, liver or kidney cancer.

The V call is TRBV19, the J call TRBJ2-5; 8 bases are shared with TRBD1. Germline V gene data show CDR1 as LNHDA and CDR2 as SQIVND (reference sequence). The CDR3 has 14 residues. Trimming took 3 bases from V and 1 from J; bases not matched to a gene: 1. CDR3 in amino acids: CASSIGQGQETQYF. In DNA, the CDR3 is TGTGCCAGTAGTATCGGACAGGGCCAAGAGACCCAGTACTTC.

This chain connects TRBV6-5 to TRBJ2-3; D uncertain. The germline V gene has CDR1 MNHEY and CDR2 SVGAGI. V lost 4 bases, J lost 1 base, and 3 bases lay in between. CDR3 length: 12 residues. The CDR3 region has the DNA TGTGCCAGCAGTTTGGGCACAGATACGCAGTATTTT. Amino acid sequence: CASSLGTDTQYF.

This clone appeared many times. V gene TRBV7-8 combines with J gene TRBJ2-7; unclear D gene. V gave up 2 bases and J gave up 5 bases, with 4 bases separating them. This CDR3 has 11 residues. CDR1 is SGHVS and CDR2 is FQNEAQ in the germline V gene. CDR3: CASSLRDEQYF. CDR3 nucleotides: TGTGCCAGCAGCTTAAGGGACGAGCAGTACTTC.

Sample share makes this clone medium-sized. The chain has TRBV7-9 and TRBJ1-2; D gene unclear. The germline V gene has CDR1 SEHNR and CDR2 FQNEAQ (reference sequence). The CDR3 is 12 amino acids. Trimming removed 4 bases from V and 8 bases from J, with 11 bases in between. The CDR3 protein is CASSSSQAGYTF. CDR3 DNA: TGTGCCAGCAGCTCATCGCAGGCAGGCTACACCTTC.

V gene TRBV28 combines with J gene TRBJ2-5; 12 bases are a match to TRBD2. Germline V gene sequence: CDR1 MDHEN, CDR2 SYDVKM. J lost 2 bases, V lost 2 bases, and 6 bases had no gene match. The CDR3 loop spans 17 amino acids. CDR3 region: CASSLVPSGGGQETQYF. In DNA, the CDR3 is TGTGCCAGCAGTTTAGTCCCTAGCGGGGGGGGACAAGAGACCCAGTACTTC.

The genes are TRBV5-1 and TRBJ1-4; D gene uncertain. Germline-derived CDR1 and CDR2 are SGHRS and YFSETQ. Trimming cost V 0 bases and J 0 bases, with 9 bases left between them. The CDR3 runs 16 residues. As DNA, the CDR3 is TGCGCCAGCAGCTTGGAGCTAGCTGCAACTAATGAAAAACTGTTTTTT. The encoded protein is CASSLELAATNEKLFF.

The V call is TRBV6-1, the J call TRBJ2-1; D perhaps matches TRBD2 (6 bases). Per germline, CDR1 MNHNS and CDR2 SASEGT. Trimming pared 5 bases from V and 8 bases from J, leaving 19 bases between. This CDR3 contains 15 residues. The CDR3 nucleotides read TGTGCCAGCAGTTCCGGGACTTACCTCATGGATGAGCAGTTCTTC. This sequence encodes CASSSGTYLMDEQFF.

This clone was recorded once. The chain recombines TRBV19 with TRBJ2-7, with 9 bases fitting TRBD2. The CDR3 contains 13 residues. Trimming at V came to 3 bases and at J to 3 bases, leaving 0 bases not matched to a gene. The germline V gene encodes CDR1 LNHDA and CDR2 SQIVND (reference sequence). In DNA form, the CDR3 reads TGTGCCAGTAGTATTAGCGGGAGCTACGAGCAGTACTTC. It is translated as CASSISGSYEQYF.

The J gene is TRBJ2-1, the V gene TRBV5-4; 8 nucleotides match TRBD1. J was trimmed by 0 bases and V by 6 bases; bases with no gene match: 2. CDR3 length equals 14 residues. Germline CDR1 is SGHNT and CDR2 is YYREEE (reference sequence). The CDR3 sequence is CASKDRGSYNEQFF. CDR3 sequence (DNA): TGTGCCAGCAAAGACAGGGGCTCCTACAATGAGCAGTTCTTC.

The chain has TRBV2 and TRBJ2-5; 11 nucleotides agree with TRBD2. The CDR3 is made up of 15 amino acids. V gave up 2 bases and J gave up 1 base; unmatched junction bases: 0. Germline V gene sequence: CDR1 SNHLY, CDR2 FYNNEI. The CDR3 bases are TGTGCCAGCAGTGAAACTAGCGGGAGCCAAGAGACCCAGTACTTC. Amino acids: CASSETSGSQETQYF. Looking up the rest from reference TRBV2 and TRBJ2-5 gives the full variable domain: EPEVTQTPSHQVTQMGQEVILRCVPISNHLYFYWYRQILGQKVEFLVSFYNNEISEKSEIFDDQFSVERPDGSNFTLKIRSTKLEDSAMYFCASSETSGSQETQYFGPGTRLLVL.

This chain joins TRBV30 and TRBJ1-1; D gene ambiguous. Germline CDR1 GTSNPN, CDR2 SVGIG (reference sequence). CDR3 length: 12 amino acids. Trimming took 0 bases from V and 7 from J, leaving 9 bases between them. In DNA form, the CDR3 reads TGTGCCTGGAGTGTCCCCCCCCTTGAAGCTTTCTTT. Protein product: CAWSVPPLEAFF.

This chain uses TRBV7-6 with TRBJ2-3; 7 bases are shared with TRBD1. The junction had 0 bases not matched to a gene; V was cut back by 3 bases and J by 3 bases. Germline CDR1 SGHVS, CDR2 FNYEAQ. This CDR3 is 13 amino acids long. The CDR3 here is CASSLTGTDTQYF. As DNA, the CDR3 is TGTGCCAGCAGCTTGACAGGGACAGATACGCAGTATTTT.

CDR3 amino acids: CASSNRGSEQYF. The CDR3 nucleotides are TGTGCCAGCAGTAACAGGGGAAGCGAGCAGTACTTC. This chain uses TRBV2 with TRBJ2-7; 7 bases fit TRBD1. Germline assignment: CDR1 SNHLY and CDR2 FYNNEI. V was clipped by 5 bases and J by 6 bases; unmatched bases: 4. The CDR3 contains 12 residues.

J is TRBJ1-2 and V is TRBV7-2; 9 nucleotides match TRBD1. With V trimmed by 5 bases and J by 4 bases, 8 bases remained unmatched. The germline V gene encodes CDR1 SGHTA and CDR2 FQGNSA. The CDR3 consists of 15 residues. The CDR3 protein is CASSPRRTGAYGYTF. The CDR3, as DNA: TGTGCCAGCAGCCCACGACGGACAGGGGCCTATGGCTACACCTTC.

The chain is built from TRBV19 and TRBJ1-1, with D hard to call. The CDR3 is 13 amino acids. V lost 3 bases to trimming and J lost 6 bases, with 11 bases between them. Germline CDR1 and CDR2: LNHDA and SQIVND (reference sequence). In DNA form, the CDR3 reads TGTGCCAGTAGTATCATCACTGGGTCTGAAGCTTTCTTT. Protein: CASSIITGSEAFF.

This chain joins TRBV7-9 and TRBJ2-5; the match to TRBD2 covers 16 bases. V dropped 5 bases and J dropped 4; count of bases not matched to a gene: 7. Germline V gene sequence: CDR1 SEHNR, CDR2 FQNEAQ (reference sequence). This CDR3 region has 17 residues. CDR3 loop: CASSPGTSGGALETQYF. The CDR3 DNA is TGTGCCAGCAGCCCCGGGACTAGCGGGGGGGCTTTAGAGACCCAGTACTTC. The full variable domain, in which reference TRBV7-9 and TRBJ2-5 provide the parts outside the CDR3, is DTGVSQNPRHKITKRGQNVTFRCDPISEHNRLYWYRQTLGQGPEFLTYFQNEAQLEKSRLLSDRFSAERPKGSFSTLEIQRTEQGDSAMYLCASSPGTSGGALETQYFGPGTRLLVL.

The chain links TRBV29-1 to TRBJ2-2; 10 bases agree with TRBD2. Germline V gene sequence: CDR1 SQVTM, CDR2 ANQGSEA. The CDR3 covers 15 residues. V shed 6 bases, J shed 4 bases, and the junction held 8 bases outside the gene matches. The CDR3 loop reads CSVLLAGDPTGELFF. CDR3 coding DNA: TGCAGCGTCCTTCTAGCGGGAGACCCCACCGGGGAGCTGTTTTTT.

The chain joins TRBV2 to TRBJ2-7, with 12 bases that match TRBD2. V shed 2 bases and J 2 bases; nucleotides not matched to a gene: 4. The CDR3 spans 16 residues. The germline V gene encodes CDR1 SNHLY and CDR2 FYNNEI. This chain's CDR3 is CASSEFGLAGTYEQYF. The CDR3 DNA reads as TGTGCCAGCAGTGAATTTGGACTAGCGGGGACCTACGAGCAGTACTTC.

The gene calls are TRBV4-3 and TRBJ1-2; TRBD1 aligns across 10 bases. V lost 3 bases and J lost 2; bases outside the gene matches: 0. The CDR3 extends over 14 amino acids. Looked up from germline, CDR1 is LGHNA and CDR2 is YSLEER. The CDR3 protein is CASSQDRGNYGYTF. CDR3 DNA sequence: TGCGCCAGCAGCCAGGACAGGGGGAACTATGGCTACACCTTC.

The chain recombines TRBV4-3 with TRBJ2-1; TRBD2 is a possible D gene (7 bases). Germline V gene lookup returns CDR1 LGHNA and CDR2 YSLEER. Trimming cost V 0 bases and J 9 bases, with 18 bases left between them. The CDR3 length is 16 residues. CDR3 in amino acids: CASSQDTGGSGGEQFF. The CDR3 nucleotides read TGCGCCAGCAGCCAAGATACGGGGGGCTCTGGGGGTGAGCAGTTCTTC.

This clone has just a few counts. The J gene is TRBJ1-5, the V gene TRBV28; D might be TRBD1 (5 bases). Trimming removed 2 bases at V and 6 bases at J, with 5 bases between. From germline, CDR1 is MDHEN and CDR2 SYDVKM. The CDR3 extends over 12 amino acids. In DNA form, the CDR3 reads TGTGCCAGCAGTTTAGGGGGTCAGCCCCAGCATTTT. Protein product: CASSLGGQPQHF.

V is TRBV6-6 and J is TRBJ2-5; 7 bases agree with TRBD2. V was pared by 2 bases and J by 5 bases, with 11 bases of the junction left unmatched. The CDR3 length is 16 residues. CDR1 MNHNY and CDR2 SVGAGI come from the germline V gene (reference sequence). CDR3 DNA: TGTGCCAGCAGTTACGGGCGGGGGAAGACTTGGGAGACCCAGTACTTC. Protein product: CASSYGRGKTWETQYF.

The rearrangement uses TRBV4-2 and TRBJ1-2; tentatively, D is TRBD1 (6 bases). The CDR3 consists of 17 residues. CDR1 LGHNA and CDR2 YNFKEQ come from the germline V gene. V gave up 2 bases and J gave up 3 bases, with 19 bases separating them. CDR3 coding DNA: TGTGCCAGCAGCCAACCGCATCATGGGGGCGGTTACTATGGCTACACCTTC. Its protein product is CASSQPHHGGGYYGYTF.

This chain links TRBV19 with TRBJ1-6; no reliable D call. Between the trimmed V and J ends, which lost 0 bases and 5 bases, there was a span of 17 bases. The CDR3 is made up of 18 amino acids. Germline CDR1 reads LNHDA; CDR2 reads SQIVND (reference sequence). As DNA, the CDR3 is TGTGCCAGTAGTATAGATTTTAGGCCGTCAGCCAATAATTCACCCCTCCACTTT. The encoded protein is CASSIDFRPSANNSPLHF.

The chain carries TRBV5-1 and TRBJ1-5, with D maybe TRBD1 (5 bases). The CDR3 is 13 residues long. V gave up 3 bases and J gave up 5 bases, with 9 bases separating them. The germline CDR1 and CDR2 sequences are SGHRS and YFSETQ. CDR3 bases: TGCGCCAGCAGCTGGGACGGCGATCAGCCCCAGCATTTT. Its translation: CASSWDGDQPQHF.

The chain links TRBV19 to TRBJ2-7; 14 bases agree with TRBD2. The CDR3 covers 17 residues. CDR1 is LNHDA, CDR2 SQIVND, per germline (reference sequence). The V and J ends lost 6 bases and 3 bases, in that order; junction bases with no gene match: 10. CDR3 amino acids: CASSPIGLAGGLYEQYF. CDR3 bases: TGTGCCAGTAGCCCTATCGGACTAGCGGGAGGCCTCTACGAGCAGTACTTC.

The J gene is TRBJ1-2, the V gene TRBV7-9; D not resolved. The V gene lost 1 base and the J gene lost 6 bases, with 15 bases spanning the gap. CDR3 size: 15 residues. The germline gives CDR1 SEHNR, CDR2 FQNEAQ (reference sequence). CDR3 amino acids: CASSLERAGYNGYTF. The CDR3 DNA reads TGTGCCAGCAGCTTAGAGCGGGCGGGATATAATGGCTACACCTTC.

The rearrangement joins TRBV19 to TRBJ1-2, with 9 bases fitting TRBD1. V was clipped by 5 bases and J by 4 bases; unmatched bases: 8. This CDR3 is 15 amino acids long. Germline V gene data show CDR1 as LNHDA and CDR2 as SQIVND (reference sequence). The CDR3 protein is CASSAGQGLLYGYTF. The CDR3 region has the DNA TGTGCCAGTAGTGCCGGACAGGGGCTGCTCTATGGCTACACCTTC.

This chain links TRBV5-1 with TRBJ1-1; D is unclear. Trimming cost V 4 bases and J 6 bases, with 16 bases left between them. The CDR3 spans 14 residues. Germline assignment: CDR1 SGHRS and CDR2 YFSETQ. Here the CDR3 DNA reads TGCGCCAGCAGCCGGCTCTTCGGCTATCCTGAAGCTTTCTTT. It translates to CASSRLFGYPEAFF.

This chain links TRBV27 with TRBJ1-1; possibly TRBD1 for D (6 bases). This CDR3 comprises 16 residues. The V end was cut by 2 bases, the J end by 5 bases, with 18 bases between. CDR1 MNHEY and CDR2 SMNVEV come from the germline V gene (reference sequence). CDR3 nucleotides: TGTGCCAGCAGTTTAGAAGGGCCAGGGGCCGGGACTGAAGCTTTCTTT. It yields the protein CASSLEGPGAGTEAFF.

This clone turned up a few times. The CDR3 DNA reads TGCGCCAGCAGTGAGTCTACGGGGGAGTTCGACGAGCAGTACTTC. Its translation: CASSESTGEFDEQYF. This chain links TRBV10-1 with TRBJ2-7; D perhaps matches TRBD2 (6 bases). CDR1 is WNHNN and CDR2 is SYGVQD in the germline V gene (reference sequence). V was cut by 0 bases and J by 5 bases, with 14 bases left in between. This CDR3 spans 15 amino acids.